This record concerns one T cell receptor (beta chain) sequence. Its antigen is not known. The sample originates from a study of T cell responses to AZD1222 COVID-19 vaccine. About the research overall: Samples with a second dose at about 4 or about 12 weeks were pooled together.

Whole-study findings and limits: There were repertoire samples only from the period after the peak T cell response. Seropositive at baseline were only a handful of AZD1222 recipients.

The V and J ends lost 2 bases and 5 bases respectively, with 4 bases between them. Germline lookup yields CDR1 SGHDT and CDR2 YYEEEE. This CDR3 is 11 amino acids long. The protocol was immunoSEQ multiplex PCR, while the TCRdb copy is restricted to in-frame clones and leaves out a portion. The sample yields 80,000 to 95,000 clones, 75% to 90% seen once. This receptor was obtained from an adult in good health. Sequenced material: peripheral blood, taken on day 0 of AZD1222 vaccination. The chain links TRBV5-6 to TRBJ1-1, with D unclear. CDR3 sequence: CASSLSTEAFF. In DNA form, the CDR3 reads TGTGCCAGCAGCTTAAGTACTGAAGCTTTCTTT.